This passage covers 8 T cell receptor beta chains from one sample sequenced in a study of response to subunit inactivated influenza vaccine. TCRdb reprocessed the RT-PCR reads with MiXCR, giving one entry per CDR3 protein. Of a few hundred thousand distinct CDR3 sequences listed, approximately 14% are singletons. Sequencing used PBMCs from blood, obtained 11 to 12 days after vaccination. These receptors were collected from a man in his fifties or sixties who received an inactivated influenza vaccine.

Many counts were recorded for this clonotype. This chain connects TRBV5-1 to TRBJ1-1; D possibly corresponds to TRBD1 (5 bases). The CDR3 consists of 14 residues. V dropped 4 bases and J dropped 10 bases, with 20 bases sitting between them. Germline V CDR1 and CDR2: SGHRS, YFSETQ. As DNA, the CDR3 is TGCGCCAGCAGCGCCGCCGGCAGGGAGAGTCGAGCTTTCTTT. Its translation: CASSAAGRESRAFF.

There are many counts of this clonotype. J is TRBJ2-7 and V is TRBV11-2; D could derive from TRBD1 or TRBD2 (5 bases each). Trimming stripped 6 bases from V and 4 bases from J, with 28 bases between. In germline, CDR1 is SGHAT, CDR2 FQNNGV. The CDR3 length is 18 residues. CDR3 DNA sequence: TGTGCCAGCAGTCACTCGGCGACAGCGGCCGTAAAAGCATACGAGCAGTACTTC. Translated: CASSHSATAAVKAYEQYF.

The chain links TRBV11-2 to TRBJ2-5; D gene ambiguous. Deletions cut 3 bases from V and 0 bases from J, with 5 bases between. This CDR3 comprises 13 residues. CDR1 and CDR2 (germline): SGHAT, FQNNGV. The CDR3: CASSLWYQETQYF. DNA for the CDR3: TGTGCCAGCAGCTTGTGGTACCAAGAGACCCAGTACTTC.

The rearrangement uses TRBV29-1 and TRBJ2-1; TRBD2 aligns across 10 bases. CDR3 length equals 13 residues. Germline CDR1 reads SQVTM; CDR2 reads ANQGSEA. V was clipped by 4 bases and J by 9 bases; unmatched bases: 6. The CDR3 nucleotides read TGCAGCGTTGTAGCGGGGGGAATCGGTGAGCAGTTCTTC. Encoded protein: CSVVAGGIGEQFF.

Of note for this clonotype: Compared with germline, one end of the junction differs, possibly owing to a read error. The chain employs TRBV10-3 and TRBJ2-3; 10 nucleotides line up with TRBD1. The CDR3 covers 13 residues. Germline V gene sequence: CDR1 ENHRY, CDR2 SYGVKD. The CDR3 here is CALRQGATDTQYF. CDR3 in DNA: TGTGCCCTCAGACAGGGGGCCACAGATACGCAGTATTTT.

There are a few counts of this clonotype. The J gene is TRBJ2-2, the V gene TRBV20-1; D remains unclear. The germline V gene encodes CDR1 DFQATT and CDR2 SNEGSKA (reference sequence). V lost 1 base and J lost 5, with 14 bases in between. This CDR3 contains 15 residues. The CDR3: CSARALNKLTGELFF. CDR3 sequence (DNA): TGCAGTGCTAGAGCTCTTAATAAACTTACCGGGGAGCTGTTTTTT.

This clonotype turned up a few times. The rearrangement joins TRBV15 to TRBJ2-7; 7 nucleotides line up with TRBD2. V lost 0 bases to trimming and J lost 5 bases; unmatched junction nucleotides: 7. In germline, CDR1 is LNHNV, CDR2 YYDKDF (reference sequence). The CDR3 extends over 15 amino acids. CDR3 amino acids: CATSRDGRFDHEQYF. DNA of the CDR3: TGTGCCACCAGCAGAGACGGGAGGTTCGACCACGAGCAGTACTTC. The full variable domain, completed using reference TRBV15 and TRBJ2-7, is DAMVIQNPRYQVTQFGKPVTLSCSQTLNHNVMYWYQQKSSQAPKLLFHYYDKDFNNEADTPDNFQSRRPNTSFCFLDIRSPGLGDTAMYLCATSRDGRFDHEQYFGPGTRLTVT.

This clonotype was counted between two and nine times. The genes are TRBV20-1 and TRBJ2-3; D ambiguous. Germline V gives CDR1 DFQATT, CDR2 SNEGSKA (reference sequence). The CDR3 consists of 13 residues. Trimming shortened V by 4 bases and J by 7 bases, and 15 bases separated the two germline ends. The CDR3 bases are TGCAGTGCTACGCTTCCAACTTCGAATACGCAGTATTTT. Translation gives CSATLPTSNTQYF.